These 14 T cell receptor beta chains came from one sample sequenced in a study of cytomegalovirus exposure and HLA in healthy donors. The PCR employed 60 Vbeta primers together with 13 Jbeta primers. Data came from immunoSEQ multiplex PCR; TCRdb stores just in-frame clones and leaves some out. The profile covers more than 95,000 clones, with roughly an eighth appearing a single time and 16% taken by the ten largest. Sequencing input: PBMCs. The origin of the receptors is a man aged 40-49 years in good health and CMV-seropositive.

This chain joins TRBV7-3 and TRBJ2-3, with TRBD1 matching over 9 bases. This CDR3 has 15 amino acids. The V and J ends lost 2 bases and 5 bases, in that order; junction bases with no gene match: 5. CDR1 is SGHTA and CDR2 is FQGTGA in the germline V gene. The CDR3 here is CASSLGQGRGDTQYF. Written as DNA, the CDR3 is TGTGCCAGCAGCTTAGGACAGGGGAGGGGAGATACGCAGTATTTT.

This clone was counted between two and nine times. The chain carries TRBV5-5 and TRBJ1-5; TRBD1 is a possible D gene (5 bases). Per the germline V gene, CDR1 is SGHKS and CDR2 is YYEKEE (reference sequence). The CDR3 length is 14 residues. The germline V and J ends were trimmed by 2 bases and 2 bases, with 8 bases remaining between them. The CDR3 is CASSFAGGNQPQHF. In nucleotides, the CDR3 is TGTGCCAGCAGCTTCGCGGGGGGCAATCAGCCCCAGCATTTT.

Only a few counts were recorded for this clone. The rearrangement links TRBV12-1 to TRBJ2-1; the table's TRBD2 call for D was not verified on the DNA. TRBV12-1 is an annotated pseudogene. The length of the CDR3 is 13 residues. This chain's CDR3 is CASRGLMDNEQFF. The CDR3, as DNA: TGTGCCAGCCGAGGGCTTATGGACAATGAGCAGTTCTTC.

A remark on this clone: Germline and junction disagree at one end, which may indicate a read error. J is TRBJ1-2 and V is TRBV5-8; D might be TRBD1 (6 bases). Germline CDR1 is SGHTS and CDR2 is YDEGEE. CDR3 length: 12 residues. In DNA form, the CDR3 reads TGTGCCAGCAGCTTGACGATGCCGACAGGAAACTTC. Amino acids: CASSLTMPTGNF.

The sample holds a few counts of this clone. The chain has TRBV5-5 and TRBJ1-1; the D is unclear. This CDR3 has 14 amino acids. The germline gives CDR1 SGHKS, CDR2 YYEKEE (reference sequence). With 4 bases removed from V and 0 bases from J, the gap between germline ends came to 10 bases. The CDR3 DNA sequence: TGTGCCAGCAGCGCCCTTGCAGTGAACACTGAAGCTTTCTTT. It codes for CASSALAVNTEAFF.

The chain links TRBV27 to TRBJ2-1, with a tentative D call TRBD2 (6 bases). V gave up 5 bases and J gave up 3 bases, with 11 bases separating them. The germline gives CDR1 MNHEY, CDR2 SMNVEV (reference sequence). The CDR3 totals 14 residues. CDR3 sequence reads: CASSPQEGYNEQFF. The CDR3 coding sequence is TGTGCCAGCAGTCCCCAGGAGGGCTACAATGAGCAGTTCTTC.

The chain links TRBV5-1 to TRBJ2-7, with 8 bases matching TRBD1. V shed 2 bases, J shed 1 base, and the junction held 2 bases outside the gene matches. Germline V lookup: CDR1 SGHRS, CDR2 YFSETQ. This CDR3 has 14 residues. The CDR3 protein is CASSFTGGSYEQYF. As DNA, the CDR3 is TGCGCCAGCAGCTTTACAGGGGGTTCCTACGAGCAGTACTTC.

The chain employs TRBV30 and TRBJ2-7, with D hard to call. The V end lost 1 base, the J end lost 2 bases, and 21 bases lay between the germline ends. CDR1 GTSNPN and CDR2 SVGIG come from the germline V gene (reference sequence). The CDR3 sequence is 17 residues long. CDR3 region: CAWSGGTRNRPAYEQYF. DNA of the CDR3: TGTGCCTGGAGTGGTGGTACTCGAAACCGCCCTGCCTACGAGCAGTACTTC.

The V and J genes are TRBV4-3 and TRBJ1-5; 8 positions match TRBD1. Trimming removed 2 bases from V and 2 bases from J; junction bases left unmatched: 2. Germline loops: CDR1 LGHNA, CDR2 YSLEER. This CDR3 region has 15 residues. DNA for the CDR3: TGCGCCAGCAGCCAACAGACAGGGGGCAATCAGCCCCAGCATTTT. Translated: CASSQQTGGNQPQHF.

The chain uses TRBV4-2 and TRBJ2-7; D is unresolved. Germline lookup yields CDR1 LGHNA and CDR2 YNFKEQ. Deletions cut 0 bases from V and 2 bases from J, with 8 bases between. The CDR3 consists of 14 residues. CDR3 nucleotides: TGTGCCAGCAGCCAAGATAAACTGGCCTACGAGCAGTACTTC. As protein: CASSQDKLAYEQYF.

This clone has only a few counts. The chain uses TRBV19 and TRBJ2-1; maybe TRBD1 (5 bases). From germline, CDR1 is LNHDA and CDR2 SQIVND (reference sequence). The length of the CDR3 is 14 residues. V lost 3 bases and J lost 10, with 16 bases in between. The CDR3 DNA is TGTGCCAGTAGTATCCCCCAAAGGACAAAAGAGCAGTTCTTC. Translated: CASSIPQRTKEQFF. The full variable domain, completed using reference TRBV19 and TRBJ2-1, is DGGITQSPKYLFRKEGQNVTLSCEQNLNHDAMYWYRQDPGQGLRLIYYSQIVNDFQKGDIAEGYSVSREKKESFPLTVTSAQKNPTAFYLCASSIPQRTKEQFFGPGTRLTVL.

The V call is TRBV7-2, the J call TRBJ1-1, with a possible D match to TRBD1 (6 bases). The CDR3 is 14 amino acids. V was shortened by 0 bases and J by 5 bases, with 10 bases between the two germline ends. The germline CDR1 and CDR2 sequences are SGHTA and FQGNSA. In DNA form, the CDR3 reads TGTGCCAGCAGCTTAGCCCACAGGGATACTGAAGCTTTCTTT. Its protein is CASSLAHRDTEAFF. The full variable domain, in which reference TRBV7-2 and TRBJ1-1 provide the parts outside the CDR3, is GAGVSQSPSNKVTEKGKDVELRCDPISGHTALYWYRQSLGQGLEFLIYFQGNSAPDKSGLPSDRFSAERTGGSVSTLTIQRTQQEDSAVYLCASSLAHRDTEAFFGQGTRLTVV.

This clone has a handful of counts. In nucleotides, the CDR3 is TGTGCCAGCAGCGTATCCGGGACAGGCGCGTACAATGAGCAGTTCTTC. Its protein is CASSVSGTGAYNEQFF. The chain is built from TRBV11-3 and TRBJ2-1, with 8 bases lining up with TRBD1. The CDR3 loop spans 16 amino acids. V was clipped by 5 bases and J by 4 bases; unmatched bases: 10. In germline, CDR1 is SGHNT, CDR2 YENEEA.

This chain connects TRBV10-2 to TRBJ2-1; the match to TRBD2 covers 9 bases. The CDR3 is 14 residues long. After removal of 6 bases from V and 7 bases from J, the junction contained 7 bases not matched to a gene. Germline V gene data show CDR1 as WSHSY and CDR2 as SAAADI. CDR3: CASSALAGSNEQFF. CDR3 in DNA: TGCGCCAGCAGCGCCCTAGCGGGAAGTAATGAGCAGTTCTTC.